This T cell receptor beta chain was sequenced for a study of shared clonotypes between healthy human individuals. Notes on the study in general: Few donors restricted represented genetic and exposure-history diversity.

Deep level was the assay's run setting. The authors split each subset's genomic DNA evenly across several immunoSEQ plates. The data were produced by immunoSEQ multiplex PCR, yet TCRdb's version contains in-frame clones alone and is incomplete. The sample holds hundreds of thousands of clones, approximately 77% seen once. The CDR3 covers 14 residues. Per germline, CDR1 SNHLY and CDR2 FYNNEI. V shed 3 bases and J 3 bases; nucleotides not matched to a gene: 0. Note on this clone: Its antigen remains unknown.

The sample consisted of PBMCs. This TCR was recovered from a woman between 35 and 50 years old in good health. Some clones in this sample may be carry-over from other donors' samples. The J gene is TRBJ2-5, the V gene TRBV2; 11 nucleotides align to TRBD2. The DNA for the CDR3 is TGTGCCAGCAGTGAGACTAGCGGGAAAGAGACCCAGTACTTC. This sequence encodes CASSETSGKETQYF.